This TCR beta chain is drawn from a study of blood T cell repertoires in COVID-19. Overall study: Samples of COVID-19 (acute and convalescent) were obtained from the United States, Italy and Spain. T cells, B-cell-depleted T cells, or PBMCs provided the cDNA or gDNA that served as material.

The CDR3 is made up of 16 amino acids. Germline V gene data show CDR1 as SGHDT and CDR2 as YYEEEE. V lost 1 base and J lost 2; bases outside the gene matches: 7. As originally analysed: How many nucleated cells were present was estimated from reference gene primer amplification. Libraries were prepared by immunoSEQ multiplex PCR; TCRdb keeps only in-frame clonotypes and omits some of them. The V and J calls and clone size come from that table; D and trimming were worked out from the DNA. The repertoire holds about 93,000 clones, with under 90% as singletons. The specimen sequenced was peripheral blood. The clonotype originates from a human donor with active COVID-19. The donor label of this sample is uncertain. The chain carries TRBV5-6 and TRBJ2-7, with 9 nucleotides matching TRBD1. The CDR3 region is CASSLLIRQGAYEQYF. DNA of the CDR3: TGTGCCAGCAGCTTGCTTATCAGACAGGGGGCCTACGAGCAGTACTTC.